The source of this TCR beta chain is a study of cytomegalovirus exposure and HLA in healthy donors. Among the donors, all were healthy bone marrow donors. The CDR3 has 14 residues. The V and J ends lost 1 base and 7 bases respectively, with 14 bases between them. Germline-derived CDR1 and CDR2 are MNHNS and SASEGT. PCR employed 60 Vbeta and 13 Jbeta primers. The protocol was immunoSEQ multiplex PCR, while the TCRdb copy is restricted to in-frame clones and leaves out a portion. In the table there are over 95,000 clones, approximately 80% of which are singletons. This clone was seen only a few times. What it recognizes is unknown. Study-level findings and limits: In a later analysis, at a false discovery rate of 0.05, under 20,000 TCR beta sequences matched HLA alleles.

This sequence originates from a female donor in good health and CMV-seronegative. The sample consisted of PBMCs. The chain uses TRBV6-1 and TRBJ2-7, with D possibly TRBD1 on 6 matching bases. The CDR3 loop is CASSEEGHLGEQYF. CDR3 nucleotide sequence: TGTGCCAGCAGTGAAGAGGGACACCTCGGGGAGCAGTACTTC.